The sequence of this T cell receptor (beta chain) was determined in a study of blood T cell repertoires in COVID-19. In the study overall: Collection of acute and convalescent COVID-19 samples took place in the United States, Italy and Spain.

Trimming took off 5 bases at V and 0 bases at J, with 12 bases between the two ends. The CDR3 has 15 amino acids. CDR1 and CDR2 from the germline V gene are SGHDT and YYEEEE. In the original analysis: Amplification of reference gene primers provided the estimated nucleated cell counts. Assay: immunoSEQ multiplex PCR; the TCRdb copy retains only in-frame clones and omits some. The D gene and trimming were derived from the DNA, and the V and J assignments and clone size from that table. The sample gives 65,000 to 75,000 clones, roughly four fifths of which show up once; 21% is in the top ten. This receptor was obtained from a man between 65 and 85 years old with acute or convalescent COVID-19. The sequenced material came from peripheral blood. The chain recombines TRBV5-6 with TRBJ1-5; possible D gene TRBD1, 6 bases. The CDR3 nucleotides read TGTGCCAGCAGACAGGGACCCTTTAGCAATCAGCCCCAGCATTTT. Translating it yields CASRQGPFSNQPQHF.